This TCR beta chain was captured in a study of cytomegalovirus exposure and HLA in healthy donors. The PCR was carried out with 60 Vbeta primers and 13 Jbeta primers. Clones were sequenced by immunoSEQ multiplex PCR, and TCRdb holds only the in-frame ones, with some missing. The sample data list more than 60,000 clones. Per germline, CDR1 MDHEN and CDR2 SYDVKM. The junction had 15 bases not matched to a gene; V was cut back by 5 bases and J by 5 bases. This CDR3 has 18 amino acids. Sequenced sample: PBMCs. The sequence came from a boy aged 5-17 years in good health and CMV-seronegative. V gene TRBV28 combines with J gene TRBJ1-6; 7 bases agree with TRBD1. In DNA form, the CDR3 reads TGTGCCAGCAGTCCCTACCCGGGGACAGCGAGAGATAATTCACCCCTCCACTTT. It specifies CASSPYPGTARDNSPLHF. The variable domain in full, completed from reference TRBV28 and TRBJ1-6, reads DVKVTQSSRYLVKRTGEKVFLECVQDMDHENMFWYRQDPGLGLRLIYFSYDVKMKEKGDIPEGYSVSREKKERFSLILESASTNQTSMYLCASSPYPGTARDNSPLHFGNGTRLTVT.